This T cell receptor beta chain stems from a study of control samples from healthy donors and cancer patients (dated by TCRdb to about 2020). Between the V and J ends, shortened by 6 bases and 6 bases respectively, the junction contains 15 bases. The CDR3 measures 14 amino acids from cysteine to phenylalanine. Left in the record is the CDR3 DNA by itself, 42 bases read in frame from the first base. Via the germline V gene (reference sequence), CDR1 is MNHNY and CDR2 SVGAGI. Receptors were amplified or captured by the immunoSEQ multiplex PCR assay. TCRdb's version of the immuneACCESS table is confined to in-frame rearrangements and falls short of the full clone set. An unresolved V gene accounts for under half of the shortfall where checked; the remainder is of unknown origin. Recorded for this sample are 150,000 to 160,000 clones; approximately 94% of them occurred a single time. The ten most abundant clones make up 5.5% to 6% of the sample.

Comments on this clone: Its antigen remains unidentified. There are no base qualities to consult, and no much larger clone falls within one base.

Input material: blood. The chain uses TRBV6-6 and TRBJ1-5, with TRBD1 as a weak D call on 5 bases. The sequence came from a man between 35 and 55 years old in good health. This receptor has the CDR3 CASSGQGFSQPQHF. The nucleotide sequence is given as TGTGCCAGCAGCGGCCAGGGATTCTCTCAGCCCCAGCATTTT.